The subject of this entry is one T cell receptor beta chain. Its antigen remains unknown. This entry is derived from a study of T cell responses to AZD1222 COVID-19 vaccine. About the study: Second doses were pooled across both intervals (about 4 or about 12 weeks).

General study points: Only 6 or 7 people who got AZD1222 tested seropositive at baseline. The breadth and depth of Spike-specific TCRs increased once two AZD1222 doses had been given. Spike as a whole was targeted by vaccine-associated CD4 TCRs, dominant at 160-218 and 743-854.

Libraries were prepared by immunoSEQ multiplex PCR; TCRdb keeps only in-frame clonotypes and omits some of them. The table shows tens of thousands of clones, with around 81% occurring only once. Trimming stripped 2 bases from V and 1 base from J, with 11 bases between. Looked up from germline, CDR1 is KGHSH and CDR2 is LQKENI. The CDR3 runs to 15 residues. The origin of this receptor is an adult in good health. This chain connects TRBV18 to TRBJ1-2, with D uncertain. The sequences come from peripheral blood, collected on day 0 of AZD1222 vaccination. For the CDR3, the DNA is TGTGCCAGCTCACCAAATTTATCCGGTAACTATGGCTACACCTTC. It codes for CASSPNLSGNYGYTF. Based on the CDR3 plus reference TRBV18 and TRBJ1-2, the full variable domain is NAGVMQNPRHLVRRRGQEARLRCSPMKGHSHVYWYRQLPEEGLKFMVYLQKENIIDESGMPKERFSAEFPKEGPSILRIQQVVRGDSAAYFCASSPNLSGNYGYTFGSGTRLTVV.